This T cell receptor (beta chain) was recorded in a study of blood T cell repertoires in COVID-19. Some clones are missing from TCRdb's copy, which holds only in-frame ones; the method was immunoSEQ multiplex PCR. This table holds approximately 250,000 clones, over 80% found once. Germline V gene data show CDR1 as SGDLS and CDR2 as YYNGEE. The CDR3 spans 15 residues. V was clipped by 0 bases and J by 2 bases; unmatched bases: 4. The TCR originated in a young woman with acute COVID-19. The sequenced material came from PBMCs or T cells enriched from blood (not recorded which). The chain carries TRBV9 and TRBJ2-7, with TRBD2 matching over 8 bases. DNA for the CDR3: TGTGCCAGCAGCGTAGCCAGCGGGAGCACCTACGAGCAGTACTTC. This gives the protein CASSVASGSTYEQYF.